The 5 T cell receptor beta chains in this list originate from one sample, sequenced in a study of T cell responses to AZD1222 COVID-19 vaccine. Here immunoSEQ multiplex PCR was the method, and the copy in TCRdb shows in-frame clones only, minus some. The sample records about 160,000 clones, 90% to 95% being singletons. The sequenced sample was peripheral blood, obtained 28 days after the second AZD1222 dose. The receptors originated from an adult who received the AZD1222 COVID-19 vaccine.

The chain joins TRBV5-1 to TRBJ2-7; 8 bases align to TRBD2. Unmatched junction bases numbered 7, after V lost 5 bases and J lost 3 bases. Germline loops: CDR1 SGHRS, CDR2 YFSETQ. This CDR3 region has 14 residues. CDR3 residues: CASSSTGGGYEQYF. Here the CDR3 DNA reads TGCGCCAGCAGTTCCACCGGGGGGGGCTACGAGCAGTACTTC. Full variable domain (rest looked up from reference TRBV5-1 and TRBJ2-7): KAGVTQTPRYLIKTRGQQVTLSCSPISGHRSVSWYQQTPGQGLQFLFEYFSETQRNKGNFPGRFSGRQFSNSRSEMNVSTLELGDSALYLCASSSTGGGYEQYFGPGTRLTVT.

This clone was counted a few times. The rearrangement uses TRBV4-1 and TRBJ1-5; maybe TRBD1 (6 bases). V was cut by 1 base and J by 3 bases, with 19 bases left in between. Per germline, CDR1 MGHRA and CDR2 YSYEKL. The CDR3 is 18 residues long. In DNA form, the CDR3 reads TGCGCCAGCAGCCAAGCAAAGGCGGCCCAGGGGTCCAATCAGCCCCAGCATTTT. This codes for CASSQAKAAQGSNQPQHF.

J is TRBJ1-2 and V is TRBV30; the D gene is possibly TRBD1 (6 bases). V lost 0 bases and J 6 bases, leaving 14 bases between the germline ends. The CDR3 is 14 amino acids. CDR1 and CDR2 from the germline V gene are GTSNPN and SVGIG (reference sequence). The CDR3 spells CAWSVIQGINGYTF. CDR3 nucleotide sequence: TGTGCCTGGAGTGTCATCCAGGGGATAAATGGCTACACCTTC.

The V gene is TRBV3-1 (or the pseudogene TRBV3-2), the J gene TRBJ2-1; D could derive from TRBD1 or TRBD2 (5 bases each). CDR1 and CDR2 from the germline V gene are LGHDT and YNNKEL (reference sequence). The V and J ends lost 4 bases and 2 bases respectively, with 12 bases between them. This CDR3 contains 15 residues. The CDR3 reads CASSRDLSPYNEQFF. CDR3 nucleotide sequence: TGTGCCAGCAGCCGGGACCTCAGCCCCTACAATGAGCAGTTCTTC.

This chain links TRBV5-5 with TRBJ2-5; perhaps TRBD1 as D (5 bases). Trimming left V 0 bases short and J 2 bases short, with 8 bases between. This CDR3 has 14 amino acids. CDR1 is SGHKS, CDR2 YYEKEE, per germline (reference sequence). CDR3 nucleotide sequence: TGTGCCAGCAGCTTGGCGGCAGGGCAAGAGACCCAGTACTTC. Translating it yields CASSLAAGQETQYF.